The 4 T cell receptor beta chains listed next were all sequenced from one sample in a study of T cells in Graves' hyperthyroidism and ophthalmopathy. RNA transcripts provided the source from which TCR beta CDR3 regions were amplified. The study used the HTBI primer set for a first-round RT-PCR of the TCR CDR3. TCRdb redid the calling of the multiplex PCR reads with MiXCR, one entry per CDR3 protein. The table records hundreds of thousands of distinct CDR3 sequences, less than 15% of them present only once. Sequenced input: blood. These receptors all stem from a woman aged 18-29 years with Graves' hyperthyroidism.

The chain is built from TRBV12-3 or TRBV12-4 and TRBJ1-2, with TRBD1 matching 12 bases. CDR3 size: 17 residues. Losses at the gene ends were 7 bases for V and 2 bases for J; bases not matched to a gene: 11. The DNA for the CDR3 is TGTGCCAGCACCCTGAGCGGGACAGGGGGCAGGAACTATGGCTACACCTTC. This translates into CASTLSGTGGRNYGYTF.

This clonotype was observed at least ten times. The J gene is TRBJ2-2, the V gene TRBV13; D might be TRBD1 (5 bases). The germline V and J ends were trimmed by 7 bases and 0 bases, with 15 bases remaining between them. Per the germline V gene, CDR1 is PRHDT and CDR2 is FYEKMQ (reference sequence). The CDR3 totals 16 residues. The CDR3 region has the DNA TGTGCCAGCACCCCTAAGGGGTATGCGAACACCGGGGAGCTGTTTTTT. Translated, it gives CASTPKGYANTGELFF. Combining the CDR3 with reference TRBV13 and TRBJ2-2 gives the whole variable domain AAGVIQSPRHLIKEKRETATLKCYPIPRHDTVYWYQQGPGQDPQFLISFYEKMQSDKGSIPDRFSAQQFSDYHSELNMSSLELGDSALYFCASTPKGYANTGELFFGEGSRLTVL.

This clonotype was detected ten times or more. This chain connects TRBV27 to TRBJ1-1; D gene unclear. CDR1 MNHEY and CDR2 SMNVEV come from the germline V gene (reference sequence). The CDR3 length is 18 residues. Trimming took 0 bases from V and 1 from J, leaving 18 bases between them. The chain's CDR3 is CASSLSRAPWEQNTEAFF. In DNA, the CDR3 is TGTGCCAGCAGTTTATCCCGCGCGCCATGGGAACAGAACACTGAAGCTTTCTTT.

This clonotype was seen ten or more times. CDR3 in amino acids: CASSATGDQPQHF. The DNA for the CDR3 is TGTGCCAGCAGTGCGACAGGGGATCAGCCCCAGCATTTT. The chain is built from TRBV2 and TRBJ1-5, with 8 bases identical to TRBD1. J gave up 5 bases and V 4 bases, and 1 base lay outside the gene matches. The germline V gene has CDR1 SNHLY and CDR2 FYNNEI. This CDR3 region has 13 residues. The full variable domain, in which reference TRBV2 and TRBJ1-5 provide the parts outside the CDR3, is EPEVTQTPSHQVTQMGQEVILRCVPISNHLYFYWYRQILGQKVEFLVSFYNNEISEKSEIFDDQFSVERPDGSNFTLKIRSTKLEDSAMYFCASSATGDQPQHFGDGTRLSIL.